These 27 T cell receptor beta chains were sequenced from one sample in a study of post-analysis software for immune sequencing data. TCR beta cDNA libraries had unique molecular identifiers. TCRdb used MiXCR to reprocess the PCR reads, holding one entry per CDR3 protein. The sample includes some 370,000 distinct CDR3 sequences, roughly 36% of them seen just once. Findings and limits, study-wide: Controls had lower frequencies than patients of about 5 TRBV segments, which included TRBV5-6, TRBV5-1 and TRBV20-1.

These TCRs' antigens remain unknown. The source material was blood. The receptors were gathered from a girl aged 5 to 17 with multiple sclerosis.

V usage is TRBV9 and J usage is TRBJ1-5; 8 bases match TRBD1. The germline gives CDR1 SGDLS, CDR2 YYNGEE. The J segment lost 9 bases and the V segment lost 0 bases, leaving 5 bases of the junction unmatched. The CDR3 has 14 residues. The CDR3 spells CASSVGAGGSPQHF. The CDR3 coding sequence is TGTGCCAGCAGCGTAGGGGCAGGGGGCTCGCCCCAGCATTTT.

V usage is TRBV7-2 and J usage is TRBJ2-1, with D tentatively TRBD2 (6 bases). The CDR3 consists of 12 residues. Germline CDR1 reads SGHTA; CDR2 reads FQGNSA. V was clipped by 6 bases and J by 12 bases, with 15 bases between them. The DNA of the CDR3 is TGTGCCAGCAGTCGAGGACGGAGGGGGCAGTTCTTC. Its translation is CASSRGRRGQFF. Full variable domain (outside the CDR3, taken from reference TRBV7-2 and TRBJ2-1): GAGVSQSPSNKVTEKGKDVELRCDPISGHTALYWYRQSLGQGLEFLIYFQGNSAPDKSGLPSDRFSAERTGGSVSTLTIQRTQQEDSAVYLCASSRGRRGQFFGPGTRLTVL.

This rearrangement joins TRBV6-5 to TRBJ2-6; the D gene could be TRBD1 or TRBD2 (6 bases each). Germline loops: CDR1 MNHEY, CDR2 SVGAGI. Trimming took off 9 bases at V and 4 bases at J, with 19 bases between the two ends. The CDR3 is 16 amino acids. The CDR3 is CASRRTGASGANVLTF. The CDR3 DNA follows: TGTGCCAGTAGAAGGACGGGGGCATCGGGGGCCAACGTCCTGACTTTC.

V gene TRBV7-9 combines with J gene TRBJ2-1; the D gene could be TRBD1 or TRBD2 (5 bases each). Germline-derived CDR1 and CDR2 are SEHNR and FQNEAQ (reference sequence). V was trimmed by 0 bases and J by 10 bases, leaving 13 bases between them. This CDR3 has 14 amino acids. The CDR3 nucleotides are TGTGCCAGCAGCTTAGCTTCCGGTGGGGGAGAGCAGTTCTTC. Translation: CASSLASGGGEQFF.

The J gene is TRBJ2-2, the V gene TRBV28; tentative D call: TRBD2 (6 bases). There are 15 residues in the CDR3. Trimming removed 10 bases from V and 1 base from J, with 16 bases in between. Germline CDR1 is MDHEN and CDR2 is SYDVKM. The CDR3 region is CATTGSIGNTGELFF. As DNA, the CDR3 is TGTGCCACTACCGGGAGCATCGGGAACACCGGGGAGCTGTTTTTT.

This clonotype was counted a few times. The V call is TRBV28, the J call TRBJ2-7; D is ambiguous. This CDR3 contains 10 residues. Germline CDR1 MDHEN, CDR2 SYDVKM. With 5 bases removed from V and 6 bases from J, the gap between germline ends came to 5 bases. CDR3 bases: TGTGCCAGCAGTGGCGGCGAGCAGTACTTC. Translation gives CASSGGEQYF.

This chain connects TRBV11-2 to TRBJ1-1; 9 bases line up with TRBD1. The germline V gene encodes CDR1 SGHAT and CDR2 FQNNGV. V shed 3 bases, J shed 7 bases, and the junction held 6 bases outside the gene matches. This CDR3 region has 14 residues. The CDR3 DNA reads as TGTGCCAGCAGCTTTTCGGGACAGGGCAGTGAAGCTTTCTTT. As protein: CASSFSGQGSEAFF. The whole variable domain, remainder taken from reference TRBV11-2 and TRBJ1-1, is EAGVAQSPRYKIIEKRQSVAFWCNPISGHATLYWYQQILGQGPKLLIQFQNNGVVDDSQLPKDRFSAERLKGVDSTLKIQPAKLEDSAVYLCASSFSGQGSEAFFGQGTRLTVV.

The J gene is TRBJ2-1, the V gene TRBV6-5; 7 positions match TRBD1. Germline CDR1 MNHEY, CDR2 SVGAGI. The CDR3 is made up of 15 amino acids. The J segment lost 5 bases and the V segment lost 0 bases, leaving 4 bases of the junction unmatched. CDR3 sequence (DNA): TGTGCCAGCAGTTACTCCCGGGACAGAGACAATGAGCAGTTCTTC. Translation: CASSYSRDRDNEQFF.

This clonotype has just a few counts. A much larger clone is a single base away; this may be a read error. The chain joins TRBV11-2 to TRBJ1-1; D possibly corresponds to TRBD1 (5 bases). The CDR3 runs 13 residues. Germline values: CDR1 SGHAT, CDR2 FQNNGV. V lost 1 base and J 3 bases, leaving 6 bases between the germline ends. CDR3 nucleotides: TGTGCCAGCAGCTTAGCAGGGTACACTGAAGCTTTCTTT. Protein product: CASSLAGYTEAFF.

This clonotype was picked up a small number of times. CDR3 sequence: CSVEASGYEKLFF. The CDR3 DNA follows: TGCAGCGTTGAAGCATCAGGCTACGAAAAACTGTTTTTT. The rearrangement links TRBV29-1 to TRBJ1-4; no definite D call. The CDR3 is made up of 13 amino acids. The V gene lost 1 base and the J gene lost 8 bases, with 11 bases spanning the gap. Germline V gives CDR1 SQVTM, CDR2 ANQGSEA.

V usage is TRBV12-3 or TRBV12-4 and J usage is TRBJ2-1, with 7 bases fitting TRBD2. This CDR3 spans 14 amino acids. V lost 8 bases, J lost 3 bases, and 7 bases stayed unmatched. CDR3 nucleotides: TGTGCCAGCGCCAAAGCGGGGAGCTACAATGAGCAGTTCTTC. Translating gives CASAKAGSYNEQFF.

This clonotype was recorded a few times. V and J are TRBV6-1 and TRBJ2-3; the match to TRBD2 covers 7 bases. The germline V gene has CDR1 MNHNS and CDR2 SASEGT. V dropped 6 bases and J dropped 6; count of bases not matched to a gene: 9. CDR3 size: 14 residues. The CDR3 sequence is CASSTGRERDTQYF. The CDR3, as DNA: TGTGCCAGCAGCACCGGGCGGGAGCGGGATACGCAGTATTTT.

This clonotype was counted between two and nine times. V gene TRBV29-1 combines with J gene TRBJ2-1; 8 bases agree with TRBD2. Germline lookup yields CDR1 SQVTM and CDR2 ANQGSEA. The CDR3 is 15 amino acids. V trimming: 6 bases; J trimming: 4 bases; junction bases outside the gene matches: 11. CDR3 nucleotide sequence: TGCAGCGTCCGATCCCTAGCGGGTTTATACAATGAGCAGTTCTTC. Its protein is CSVRSLAGLYNEQFF.

The V and J genes are TRBV6-5 and TRBJ2-7, with a possible D match to TRBD1 (5 bases). Germline assignment: CDR1 MNHEY and CDR2 SVGAGI. The CDR3 covers 11 residues. V lost 6 bases and J lost 2, with 5 bases in between. The CDR3 bases are TGTGCCAGCAGGACAGCCTACGAGCAGTACTTC. Translation gives CASRTAYEQYF.

The chain couples TRBV15 to TRBJ1-6; tentatively, D is TRBD1 (6 bases). Germline lookup yields CDR1 LNHNV and CDR2 YYDKDF (reference sequence). Trimming shortened V by 5 bases and J by 10 bases, and 12 bases separated the two germline ends. This CDR3 spans 13 amino acids. The CDR3 DNA reads TGTGCCACCAGCCGGGGGGCAGAGTCACCCCTCCACTTT. This sequence encodes CATSRGAESPLHF. The complete variable domain, with remaining parts taken from reference TRBV15 and TRBJ1-6, reads DAMVIQNPRYQVTQFGKPVTLSCSQTLNHNVMYWYQQKSSQAPKLLFHYYDKDFNNEADTPDNFQSRRPNTSFCFLDIRSPGLGDTAMYLCATSRGAESPLHFGNGTRLTVT.

The chain couples TRBV24-1 to TRBJ2-3; D gene uncertain. CDR1 and CDR2 (germline): KGHDR, SFDVKD. This CDR3 is 12 amino acids long. The V end was cut by 1 base, the J end by 5 bases, with 3 bases between. Here the CDR3 DNA reads TGTGCCACCAGTGATTTTTTAGATACGCAGTATTTT. Amino acids: CATSDFLDTQYF.

The V gene is TRBV5-1, the J gene TRBJ1-4; D may be TRBD1 (5 bases). Germline assignment: CDR1 SGHRS and CDR2 YFSETQ. Trimming removed 1 base at V and 6 bases at J, with 16 bases between. This CDR3 spans 16 amino acids. The CDR3 DNA reads as TGCGCCAGCAGCTTGCCGACCGGGACCTGGGATGAAAAACTGTTTTTT. Translated, it gives CASSLPTGTWDEKLFF. The complete variable domain, with remaining parts taken from reference TRBV5-1 and TRBJ1-4, reads KAGVTQTPRYLIKTRGQQVTLSCSPISGHRSVSWYQQTPGQGLQFLFEYFSETQRNKGNFPGRFSGRQFSNSRSEMNVSTLELGDSALYLCASSLPTGTWDEKLFFGSGTQLSVL.

This clonotype has just one count. The rearrangement uses TRBV20-1 and TRBJ2-4; TRBD1 is a possible D gene (5 bases). Deletions cut 2 bases from V and 3 bases from J, with 14 bases between. From germline, CDR1 is DFQATT and CDR2 SNEGSKA (reference sequence). The CDR3 extends over 15 amino acids. Here the CDR3 DNA reads TGCAGTGCTAGACCTGACAGCTTAGTCAAAAACATTCAGTACTTC. Its translation: CSARPDSLVKNIQYF.

The chain joins TRBV12-3 or TRBV12-4 to TRBJ1-1; 9 nucleotides agree with TRBD1. The CDR3 covers 13 residues. V was pared by 5 bases and J by 10 bases, with 8 bases of the junction left unmatched. DNA for the CDR3: TGTGCCAGCAGTACAACGGGACAGGGATTAGCTTTCTTT. Its translation: CASSTTGQGLAFF.

The chain is built from TRBV7-2 and TRBJ1-2, with 12 bases fitting TRBD1. The V gene end was trimmed by 3 bases and the J gene end by 2 bases; junction bases not matched to a gene: 7. CDR1 and CDR2 (germline): SGHTA, FQGNSA. The CDR3 extends over 17 amino acids. For the CDR3, the DNA is TGTGCCAGCAGCTTTCAACCGGGACAGGGGGCCAACTATGGCTACACCTTC. Protein sequence: CASSFQPGQGANYGYTF. Looking up the rest from reference TRBV7-2 and TRBJ1-2 gives the full variable domain: GAGVSQSPSNKVTEKGKDVELRCDPISGHTALYWYRQSLGQGLEFLIYFQGNSAPDKSGLPSDRFSAERTGGSVSTLTIQRTQQEDSAVYLCASSFQPGQGANYGYTFGSGTRLTVV.

This clonotype has more than one count but fewer than ten. The J gene is TRBJ1-2, the V gene TRBV12-3 or TRBV12-4; weak D call: TRBD1 (5 bases). V was pared by 2 bases and J by 8 bases, with 12 bases between. CDR3 length: 13 residues. This CDR3 is CASSLLRRGGYTF. CDR3 nucleotide sequence: TGTGCCAGCAGTTTACTCCGCCGGGGGGGCTACACCTTC.

This sequence joins TRBV7-9 and TRBJ2-7; D gene unclear. The CDR3 covers 13 residues. CDR1 is SEHNR, CDR2 FQNEAQ, per germline (reference sequence). V gave up 0 bases and J gave up 4 bases, with 7 bases separating them. As DNA, the CDR3 is TGTGCCAGCAGCTTAGCTGAGGAATACGAGCAGTACTTC. Amino acid sequence: CASSLAEEYEQYF.

Of note for this clonotype: With a much larger clone just one base away, this may be a read error. This chain uses TRBV7-2 with TRBJ2-3; TRBD2 matches 8 bases. The trim removed 5 bases at V and 11 bases at J, leaving 12 bases unmatched. CDR1 is SGHTA and CDR2 is FQGNSA in the germline V gene. The CDR3 has 14 amino acids. The CDR3 region is CASSPVFGGGMQYF. CDR3 nucleotides: TGTGCCAGCAGCCCAGTCTTCGGGGGGGGTATGCAGTATTTT.

Only one count was recorded for this clonotype. This sequence joins TRBV2 and TRBJ2-3; D is perhaps TRBD1 (5 bases). Trimming removed 7 bases at V and 4 bases at J, with 12 bases between. The CDR3 is made up of 13 amino acids. Germline V CDR1 and CDR2: SNHLY, FYNNEI. DNA for the CDR3: TGTGCCAGCAAACAGGCCCTTGCAGATACGCAGTATTTT. Translating gives CASKQALADTQYF.

This rearrangement joins TRBV6-2 or TRBV6-3 to TRBJ2-1, with D possibly being TRBD1 or TRBD2 (5 bases each). V was clipped by 2 bases and J by 2 bases, with 10 bases between them. The CDR3 runs 15 residues. CDR1 is MNHEY, CDR2 SVGEGT, per germline. For the CDR3, the DNA is TGTGCCAGCAGTTACGGGACCGCCACCTACAATGAGCAGTTCTTC. Translation: CASSYGTATYNEQFF.

The chain carries TRBV6-6 and TRBJ1-1; no reliable D call. This CDR3 region has 15 residues. Germline CDR1 MNHNY, CDR2 SVGAGI (reference sequence). The V and J ends lost 0 bases and 6 bases respectively, with 14 bases between them. CDR3 sequence reads: CASSYSDALHAEAFF. The CDR3 DNA reads TGTGCCAGCAGTTACTCAGATGCCCTCCACGCTGAAGCTTTCTTT.

The chain uses TRBV5-5 and TRBJ1-4, with D unclear. Looked up from germline, CDR1 is SGHKS and CDR2 is YYEKEE (reference sequence). The CDR3 has 16 amino acids. V was pared by 0 bases and J by 4 bases, with 13 bases between. DNA for the CDR3: TGTGCCAGCAGCTTGGGAGGGATGGAGCTTAATGAAAAACTGTTTTTT. Its translation: CASSLGGMELNEKLFF. The full variable domain, with the rest looked up from reference TRBV5-5 and TRBJ1-4, is DAGVTQSPTHLIKTRGQQVTLRCSPISGHKSVSWYQQVLGQGPQFIFQYYEKEERGRGNFPDRFSARQFPNYSSELNVNALLLGDSALYLCASSLGGMELNEKLFFGSGTQLSVL.